The 29 T cell receptor beta chains in this list originate from one sample, sequenced in a study of cytomegalovirus exposure and HLA in healthy donors. The PCR had 60 Vbeta and 13 Jbeta primers. Assay: immunoSEQ multiplex PCR; the TCRdb copy retains only in-frame clones and omits some. The sample contains some 140,000 clones, 75% to 80% of which appear only once. Sequencing was done on a sample of PBMCs. All receptors derive from a man aged 25 to 40 in good health and CMV-seronegative.

This chain joins TRBV10-3 and TRBJ2-1; 9 bases are a match to TRBD2. Looked up from germline, CDR1 is ENHRY and CDR2 is SYGVKD. The CDR3 spans 14 residues. The J segment lost 8 bases and the V segment lost 4 bases, leaving 6 bases of the junction unmatched. The CDR3, as DNA: TGTGCCATCAGTGGGTCGCGGGGGGGGGATGAGCAGTTCTTC. It encodes CAISGSRGGDEQFF.

The chain joins TRBV29-1 to TRBJ1-5; 7 bases map to TRBD1. Germline V gene sequence: CDR1 SQVTM, CDR2 ANQGSEA. The trim removed 6 bases at V and 1 base at J, leaving 0 bases unmatched. The CDR3 runs to 12 residues. This CDR3 is CSVGQSNQPQHF. CDR3 DNA sequence: TGCAGCGTGGGACAGAGCAATCAGCCCCAGCATTTT.

This sequence joins TRBV30 and TRBJ2-7; D gene unclear. The J call may be incorrect, as the DNA end agrees better with TRBJ2-5. This CDR3 spans 11 amino acids. CDR1 and CDR2 (germline): GTSNPN, SVGIG (reference sequence). Here the CDR3 reads CAWSVSETQYF. The DNA of the CDR3 is TGTGCCTGGAGTGTTTCGGAGACCCAGTACTTC.

This clone was seen once. The chain employs TRBV23-1 and TRBJ1-2; D remains ambiguous. TRBV23-1 is an ORF, and what it does is uncertain. The CDR3 loop spans 15 amino acids. V lost 0 bases and J 0 bases, leaving 8 bases between the germline ends. CDR3 in DNA: TGCGCCAGCAGTCAATCGTTAGAGCCTAACTATGGCTACACCTTC. Translated: CASSQSLEPNYGYTF.

In this sample, this clone turned up once. The rearrangement joins TRBV27 to TRBJ2-7; TRBD1 aligns across 8 bases. The CDR3 runs to 14 residues. J lost 3 bases, V lost 9 bases, and 10 bases had no gene match. Germline assignment: CDR1 MNHEY and CDR2 SMNVEV (reference sequence). The CDR3 DNA reads as TGTGCCAGGAGCGACAGGGGCCCCAACTACGAGCAGTACTTC. Its translation: CARSDRGPNYEQYF.

The chain employs TRBV7-2 and TRBJ2-4; 8 bases align to TRBD2. CDR1 is SGHTA, CDR2 FQGNSA, per germline. The CDR3 loop spans 14 amino acids. V was clipped by 4 bases and J by 5 bases; unmatched bases: 4. DNA of the CDR3: TGTGCCAGCAGCTCTAGCGGGTCCCAAAACATTCAGTACTTC. As protein: CASSSSGSQNIQYF.

The table lists this clone with a few counts. The V call is TRBV9, the J call TRBJ2-3, with TRBD1 matching 8 bases. Germline-derived CDR1 and CDR2 are SGDLS and YYNGEE. Trimming cost V 0 bases and J 4 bases; bases outside gene matches: 4. CDR3 size: 15 residues. The CDR3 protein is CASSVEQGEADTQYF. The CDR3 DNA follows: TGTGCCAGCAGCGTAGAACAGGGGGAGGCAGATACGCAGTATTTT.

The V gene is TRBV11-2, the J gene TRBJ2-5; D is unclear. The end of the DNA aligns better with TRBJ2-7, so the J call may be wrong. This CDR3 has 12 residues. CDR1 is SGHAT, CDR2 FQNNGV, per germline. CDR3 in DNA: TGTGCCAGCAGCCCTAGGCCCTACGAGCAGTACTTC. This gives the protein CASSPRPYEQYF.

The DNA of the CDR3 is TGTGCCAGCTCATCGTCACAGGGGTCTGGAAACACCATATATTTT. This codes for CASSSSQGSGNTIYF. This chain joins TRBV18 and TRBJ1-3; 7 positions match TRBD1. Looked up from germline, CDR1 is KGHSH and CDR2 is LQKENI. Trimming at V came to 5 bases and at J to 1 base, leaving 5 bases not matched to a gene. The CDR3 is 15 residues long.

The chain has TRBV11-2 and TRBJ2-1; TRBD2 matches at 9 bases. Germline V gives CDR1 SGHAT, CDR2 FQNNGV. This CDR3 has 14 residues. Trimming at V came to 3 bases and at J to 8 bases, leaving 5 bases not matched to a gene. The CDR3 sequence is CASSFGLARDEQFF. The CDR3 DNA is TGTGCCAGCAGCTTCGGACTAGCGAGGGATGAGCAGTTCTTC.

Concerning this clone itself: Other DNA sequences from this sample encode an identical CDR3 as well. The V gene is TRBV19, the J gene TRBJ2-1; D is possibly TRBD1 (6 bases). The CDR3 has 13 amino acids. The V and J ends lost 3 bases and 3 bases respectively, with 6 bases between them. Germline V gene data show CDR1 as LNHDA and CDR2 as SQIVND (reference sequence). CDR3 sequence reads: CASSMTGYNEQFF. The CDR3 DNA is TGTGCCAGTAGTATGACAGGCTACAATGAGCAGTTCTTC.

The V and J genes are TRBV4-1 and TRBJ1-4, with D possibly TRBD1 on 6 matching bases. Germline assignment: CDR1 MGHRA and CDR2 YSYEKL. Trimming shortened V by 1 base and J by 8 bases, and 26 bases separated the two germline ends. The CDR3 is made up of 19 amino acids. The chain's CDR3 is CASSQAVVQGPLSGEKLFF. The CDR3 DNA reads as TGCGCCAGCAGCCAAGCAGTTGTACAGGGTCCCCTCTCGGGGGAAAAACTGTTTTTT.

V gene TRBV2 combines with J gene TRBJ1-2, with TRBD1 matching 7 bases. Looked up from germline, CDR1 is SNHLY and CDR2 is FYNNEI. The CDR3 has 16 amino acids. V shed 8 bases, J shed 4 bases, and the junction held 16 bases outside the gene matches. CDR3 bases: TGTGCCAGCGGCGAAGGGTGGGGGACAGATCTCTATGGCTACACCTTC. As protein: CASGEGWGTDLYGYTF.

For the CDR3, the DNA is TGTGCCAGCAGTGAACAAGCGGGAGGCGGGGCAGATACGCAGTATTTT. Its translation: CASSEQAGGGADTQYF. This chain uses TRBV6-1 with TRBJ2-3, with 9 bases lining up with TRBD2. CDR3 size: 16 residues. The junction had 7 bases not matched to a gene; V was cut back by 2 bases and J by 4 bases. Germline V gene data show CDR1 as MNHNS and CDR2 as SASEGT.

This clone was recorded once. The V call is TRBV9, the J call TRBJ1-4; D unclear. The V gene lost 6 bases and the J gene lost 10 bases, with 7 bases spanning the gap. Germline V CDR1 and CDR2: SGDLS, YYNGEE. This CDR3 is 10 amino acids long. The CDR3 sequence is CASKRGKLFF. For the CDR3, the DNA is TGTGCCAGCAAACGCGGAAAACTGTTTTTT.

The gene calls are TRBV6-1 and TRBJ2-3; TRBD2 aligns across 13 bases. After removal of 2 bases from V and 5 bases from J, the junction contained 1 base not matched to a gene. The germline V gene encodes CDR1 MNHNS and CDR2 SASEGT. The CDR3 contains 15 residues. As DNA, the CDR3 is TGTGCCAGCAGTGAATGGACTAGCGGGAGAGATACGCAGTATTTT. Translated, it gives CASSEWTSGRDTQYF.

This chain connects TRBV27 to TRBJ1-4; 8 bases align to TRBD1. This CDR3 region has 16 residues. Unmatched junction bases numbered 13, after V lost 5 bases and J lost 8 bases. From germline, CDR1 is MNHEY and CDR2 SMNVEV (reference sequence). The CDR3 loop is CASSMQRGQAGEKLFF. CDR3 coding DNA: TGTGCCAGCAGTATGCAGCGGGGACAGGCGGGCGAAAAACTGTTTTTT.

The rearrangement links TRBV11-2 to TRBJ2-7; 11 nucleotides agree with TRBD2. Germline V lookup: CDR1 SGHAT, CDR2 FQNNGV. V gave up 5 bases and J gave up 0 bases; unmatched junction bases: 6. The CDR3 is 16 residues long. Written as DNA, the CDR3 is TGTGCCAGCAGCCACGTAGCGGGAGGGCCCTCCTACGAGCAGTACTTC. It yields the protein CASSHVAGGPSYEQYF.

This chain connects TRBV6-1 to TRBJ2-7; TRBD2 matches 8 bases. The CDR3 spans 15 residues. Germline trimming cut 0 bases from V and 5 bases from J; bases unmatched to any gene: 6. Germline V gives CDR1 MNHNS, CDR2 SASEGT. The CDR3 loop is CASSEANGRAHEQYF. In nucleotides, the CDR3 is TGTGCCAGCAGTGAAGCTAACGGGAGGGCCCACGAGCAGTACTTC.

The chain couples TRBV2 to TRBJ1-5; D perhaps matches TRBD1 (6 bases). This CDR3 has 16 amino acids. Germline loops: CDR1 SNHLY, CDR2 FYNNEI. Between the trimmed V and J ends, which lost 1 base and 5 bases, there was a span of 15 bases. Written as DNA, the CDR3 is TGTGCCAGCAGTGAAGGGGGAGGGGGGTTCCATCAGCCCCAGCATTTT. As protein: CASSEGGGGFHQPQHF.

This clone was picked up one time. The chain employs TRBV5-4 and TRBJ2-3; D is undetermined. The length of the CDR3 is 17 residues. Germline V gives CDR1 SGHNT, CDR2 YYREEE (reference sequence). Trimming shortened V by 0 bases and J by 0 bases, and 14 bases separated the two germline ends. CDR3 sequence: CASSLDLTSYSTDTQYF. The CDR3 nucleotides are TGTGCCAGCAGCTTGGATTTGACTTCATATAGCACAGATACGCAGTATTTT.

The V gene is TRBV6-1, the J gene TRBJ2-5, with a tentative D call TRBD2 (6 bases). TRBJ2-7 matches the DNA end more closely, so the J call is doubtful. CDR3 length: 15 residues. Germline CDR1 MNHNS, CDR2 SASEGT. The CDR3: CASSRRLGGEYEQYF. CDR3 sequence (DNA): TGTGCCAGCAGTCGTAGGTTGGGGGGTGAGTACGAGCAGTACTTC.

The V and J genes are TRBV11-2 and TRBJ1-5, with D uncertain. Germline CDR1 SGHAT, CDR2 FQNNGV. The CDR3 is made up of 14 amino acids. The V end was cut by 1 base, the J end by 6 bases, with 10 bases between. CDR3 sequence (DNA): TGTGCCAGCAGCTTAGTCGGGTTAGGTCAGCCCCAGCATTTT. Translating it yields CASSLVGLGQPQHF.

The chain carries TRBV11-1 and TRBJ2-2, with 9 bases that match TRBD1. Per the germline V gene, CDR1 is SGHAT and CDR2 is FQDESV (reference sequence). V shed 4 bases and J 1 base; nucleotides not matched to a gene: 4. This CDR3 comprises 16 residues. CDR3: CASSYYRGRNTGELFF. Written as DNA, the CDR3 is TGTGCCAGCAGCTACTACAGGGGGCGGAACACCGGGGAGCTGTTTTTT.

The chain combines TRBV6-5 with TRBJ1-5, with D unresolved. CDR1 and CDR2 (germline): MNHEY, SVGAGI. The CDR3 loop spans 13 amino acids. Trimming stripped 4 bases from V and 1 base from J, with 5 bases between. CDR3 nucleotides: TGTGCCAGCAGTTTGAGAAGCAATCAGCCCCAGCATTTT. Translating it yields CASSLRSNQPQHF.

The gene calls are TRBV6-6 and TRBJ2-7; TRBD2 is a possible D gene (6 bases). Germline CDR1 is MNHNY and CDR2 is SVGAGI (reference sequence). V shed 8 bases and J shed 1 base, with 15 bases lying between them. CDR3 length: 14 amino acids. The CDR3 bases are TGTGCCAGCGTTCTCGGGACTGGATCCTACGAGCAGTACTTC. This translates into CASVLGTGSYEQYF.

This chain uses TRBV4-3 with TRBJ1-1; the match to TRBD1 covers 10 bases. V lost 5 bases, J lost 3 bases, and 6 bases stayed unmatched. Germline V CDR1 and CDR2: LGHNA, YSLEER. The CDR3 contains 15 residues. The CDR3, as DNA: TGCGCCAGCAGCTTCACCGGGACAGGGGACACTGAAGCTTTCTTT. Protein product: CASSFTGTGDTEAFF.

The CDR3 spells CASSRTGGGSTDTQYF. As DNA, the CDR3 is TGTGCCAGCAGTAGAACGGGGGGCGGGAGCACAGATACGCAGTATTTT. The chain recombines TRBV6-6 with TRBJ2-3; D possibly corresponds to TRBD2 (7 bases). Between the trimmed V and J ends, which lost 5 bases and 0 bases, there was a span of 15 bases. The length of the CDR3 is 16 residues. Germline V gives CDR1 MNHNY, CDR2 SVGAGI (reference sequence).

The rearrangement joins TRBV13 to TRBJ1-2; 7 positions match TRBD1. This CDR3 has 15 amino acids. The J segment lost 7 bases and the V segment lost 5 bases, leaving 13 bases of the junction unmatched. Germline V gene data show CDR1 as PRHDT and CDR2 as FYEKMQ (reference sequence). The CDR3 DNA sequence: TGTGCCAGCAGCCCTACACCACAGGGGATGGTTGGCTACACCTTC. Its protein is CASSPTPQGMVGYTF.